The clone carrying this TCR beta chain was found a few times. The source of the sample is a study of blood T cells in healthy people across ages. Primers used in a second PCR of roughly 6 to 11 cycles were a sample-barcoded 5' primer and a J-beta primer mix. TCRdb fed the 5' RACE reads into MiXCR, producing one record per CDR3 protein. The sample has about 510,000 distinct CDR3 sequences, over 25% seen once; the top ten hold approximately 4%. The same sample was also studied in work on T cells of mothers and their children.

The receptor comes from a boy aged 2 to 9 in good health. Sequenced sample: blood.

The CDR3 sequence: CASSLETEAFF. The CDR3 coding sequence is TGTGCCAGCAGTTTGGAGACAGAAGCTTTCTTT. The chain combines TRBV12-3 or TRBV12-4 with TRBJ1-1, with unresolved D. This CDR3 has 11 amino acids. With 3 bases removed from V and 8 bases from J, the gap between germline ends came to 7 bases.